Each of the 4 T cell receptor beta chains below was sequenced from the same sample in a study of blood T cell repertoires in COVID-19. Libraries were prepared by immunoSEQ multiplex PCR; TCRdb keeps only in-frame clonotypes and omits some of them. The table has 95,000 to 150,000 clones, around 80% seen once. The sequenced sample consisted of peripheral blood. The receptors come from a man aged 55 to 70 with active or convalescent COVID-19.

The chain is built from TRBV7-6 and TRBJ2-7; 15 nucleotides line up with TRBD2. The CDR3 is 16 amino acids. V lost 4 bases, J lost 7 bases, and 8 bases stayed unmatched. Germline loops: CDR1 SGHVS, CDR2 FNYEAQ. The DNA of the CDR3 is TGTGCCAGCAGCTCGGGACTAGCGGGAGGACAACGTGAGCAGTACTTC. Translating it yields CASSSGLAGGQREQYF.

This rearrangement joins TRBV11-2 to TRBJ1-3; 7 positions match TRBD1. With V trimmed by 1 base and J by 8 bases, 5 bases remained unmatched. The CDR3 loop spans 14 amino acids. Germline CDR1 reads SGHAT; CDR2 reads FQNNGV. In nucleotides, the CDR3 is TGTGCCAGCAGCTTAGTACAGGGGCAGGACACCATATATTTT. Translation: CASSLVQGQDTIYF.

This clone was detected only once. V and J are TRBV27 and TRBJ2-7, with D perhaps TRBD2 (6 bases). Between the trimmed V and J ends, which lost 5 bases and 2 bases, there was a span of 13 bases. This CDR3 region has 14 residues. Germline V lookup: CDR1 MNHEY, CDR2 SMNVEV (reference sequence). The chain's CDR3 is CASSPTSSPYEQYF. The CDR3 bases are TGTGCCAGCAGTCCAACTAGCAGCCCCTACGAGCAGTACTTC.

This chain joins TRBV28 and TRBJ2-7; TRBD1 agrees at 7 bases. CDR3 size: 13 residues. Trimming took 8 bases from V and 6 from J; bases not matched to a gene: 10. Per germline, CDR1 MDHEN and CDR2 SYDVKM. The CDR3 spells CASHRGQPFEQYF. CDR3 nucleotide sequence: TGTGCCAGCCATCGGGGACAGCCTTTCGAGCAGTACTTC.